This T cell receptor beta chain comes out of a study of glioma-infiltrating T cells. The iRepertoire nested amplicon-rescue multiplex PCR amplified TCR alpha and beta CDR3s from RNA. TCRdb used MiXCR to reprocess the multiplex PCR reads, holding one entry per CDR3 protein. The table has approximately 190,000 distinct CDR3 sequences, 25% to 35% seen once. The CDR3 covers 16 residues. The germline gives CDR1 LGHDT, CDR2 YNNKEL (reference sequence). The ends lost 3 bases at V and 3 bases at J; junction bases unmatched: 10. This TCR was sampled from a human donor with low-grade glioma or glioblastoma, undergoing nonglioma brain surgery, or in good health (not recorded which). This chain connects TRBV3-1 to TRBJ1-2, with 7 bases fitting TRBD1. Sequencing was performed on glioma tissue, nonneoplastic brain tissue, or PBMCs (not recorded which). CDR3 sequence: CASSHGGQSFYYGYTF. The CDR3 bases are TGTGCCAGCAGCCATGGGGGACAGAGCTTTTACTATGGCTACACCTTC.